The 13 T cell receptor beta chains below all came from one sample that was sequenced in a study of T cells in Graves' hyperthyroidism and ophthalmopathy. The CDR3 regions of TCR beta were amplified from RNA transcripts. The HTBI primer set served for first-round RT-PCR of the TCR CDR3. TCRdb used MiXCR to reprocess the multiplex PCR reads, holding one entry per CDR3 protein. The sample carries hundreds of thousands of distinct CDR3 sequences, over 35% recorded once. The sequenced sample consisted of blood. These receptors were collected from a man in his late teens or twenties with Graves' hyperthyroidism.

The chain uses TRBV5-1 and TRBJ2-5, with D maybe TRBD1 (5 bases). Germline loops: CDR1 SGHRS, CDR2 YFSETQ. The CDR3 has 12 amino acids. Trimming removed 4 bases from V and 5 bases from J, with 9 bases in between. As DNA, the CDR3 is TGCGCCAGCAGCCCGGACACTGAGACCCAGTACTTC. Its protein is CASSPDTETQYF. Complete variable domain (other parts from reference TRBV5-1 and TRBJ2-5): KAGVTQTPRYLIKTRGQQVTLSCSPISGHRSVSWYQQTPGQGLQFLFEYFSETQRNKGNFPGRFSGRQFSNSRSEMNVSTLELGDSALYLCASSPDTETQYFGPGTRLLVL.

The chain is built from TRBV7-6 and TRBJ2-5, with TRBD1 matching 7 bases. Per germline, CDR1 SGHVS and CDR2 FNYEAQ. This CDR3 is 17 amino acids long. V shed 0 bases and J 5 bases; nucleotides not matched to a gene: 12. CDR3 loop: CASSLATLQTGLETQYF. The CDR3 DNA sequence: TGTGCCAGCAGCTTAGCCACCCTACAGACAGGGTTGGAGACCCAGTACTTC.

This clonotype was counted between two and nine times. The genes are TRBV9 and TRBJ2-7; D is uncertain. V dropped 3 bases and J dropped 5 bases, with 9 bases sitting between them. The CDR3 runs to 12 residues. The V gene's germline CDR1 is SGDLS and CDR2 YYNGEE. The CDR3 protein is CASSGPKDEQYF. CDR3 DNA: TGTGCCAGCAGCGGGCCCAAGGACGAGCAGTACTTC. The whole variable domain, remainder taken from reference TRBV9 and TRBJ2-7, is DSGVTQTPKHLITATGQRVTLRCSPRSGDLSVYWYQQSLDQGLQFLIQYYNGEERAKGNILERFSAQQFPDLHSELNLSSLELGDSALYFCASSGPKDEQYFGPGTRLTVT.

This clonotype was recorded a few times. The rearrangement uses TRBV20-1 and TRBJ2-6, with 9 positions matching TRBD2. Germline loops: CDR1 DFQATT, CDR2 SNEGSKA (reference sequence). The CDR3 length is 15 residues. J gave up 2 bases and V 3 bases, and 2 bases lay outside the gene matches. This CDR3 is CSARAGGPGANVLTF. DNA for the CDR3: TGCAGTGCTAGGGCGGGAGGGCCTGGGGCCAACGTCCTGACTTTC.

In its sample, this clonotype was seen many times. CDR3 residues: CSGGGFTEAFF. As DNA, the CDR3 is TGCAGCGGAGGGGGATTCACTGAAGCTTTCTTT. The chain links TRBV29-1 to TRBJ1-1; the D gene is possibly TRBD1 (6 bases). Trimming removed 7 bases at V and 4 bases at J, with 10 bases between. From germline, CDR1 is SQVTM and CDR2 ANQGSEA. The CDR3 is 11 residues long.

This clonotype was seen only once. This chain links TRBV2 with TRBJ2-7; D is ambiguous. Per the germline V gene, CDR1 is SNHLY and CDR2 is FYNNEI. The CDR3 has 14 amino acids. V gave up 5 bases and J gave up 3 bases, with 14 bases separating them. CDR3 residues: CASSLIIDSYEQYF. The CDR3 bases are TGTGCCAGCAGTTTAATTATTGATAGCTACGAGCAGTACTTC.

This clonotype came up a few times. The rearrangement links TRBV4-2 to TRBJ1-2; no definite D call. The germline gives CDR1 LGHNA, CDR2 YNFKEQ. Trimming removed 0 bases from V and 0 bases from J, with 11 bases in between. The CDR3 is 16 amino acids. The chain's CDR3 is CASSQDSEFPNYGYTF. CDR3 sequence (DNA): TGTGCCAGCAGCCAAGACAGCGAATTTCCTAACTATGGCTACACCTTC.

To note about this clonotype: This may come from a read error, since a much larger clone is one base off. The CDR3 DNA follows: TGTGCCAGCAGCTCAGTATTCGGCGAGCAGTACTTC. Translation: CASSSVFGEQYF. This rearrangement joins TRBV7-2 to TRBJ2-7; D gene ambiguous. This CDR3 is 12 amino acids long. With 4 bases removed from V and 6 bases from J, the gap between germline ends came to 10 bases. Germline-derived CDR1 and CDR2 are SGHTA and FQGNSA.

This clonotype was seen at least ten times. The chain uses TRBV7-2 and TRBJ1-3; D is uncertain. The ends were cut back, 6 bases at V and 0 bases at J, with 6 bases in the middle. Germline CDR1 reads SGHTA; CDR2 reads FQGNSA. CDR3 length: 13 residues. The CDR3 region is CASSQNSGNTIYF. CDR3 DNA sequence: TGTGCCAGCAGTCAAAACTCTGGAAACACCATATATTTT. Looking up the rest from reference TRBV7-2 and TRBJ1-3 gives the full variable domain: GAGVSQSPSNKVTEKGKDVELRCDPISGHTALYWYRQSLGQGLEFLIYFQGNSAPDKSGLPSDRFSAERTGGSVSTLTIQRTQQEDSAVYLCASSQNSGNTIYFGEGSWLTVV.

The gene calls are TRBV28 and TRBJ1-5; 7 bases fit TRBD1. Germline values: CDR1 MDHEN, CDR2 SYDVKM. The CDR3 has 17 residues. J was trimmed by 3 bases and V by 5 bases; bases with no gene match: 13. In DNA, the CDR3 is TGTGCCAGCAGTCCCCCCGGGGACAGCCCATTCAATCAGCCCCAGCATTTT. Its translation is CASSPPGDSPFNQPQHF.

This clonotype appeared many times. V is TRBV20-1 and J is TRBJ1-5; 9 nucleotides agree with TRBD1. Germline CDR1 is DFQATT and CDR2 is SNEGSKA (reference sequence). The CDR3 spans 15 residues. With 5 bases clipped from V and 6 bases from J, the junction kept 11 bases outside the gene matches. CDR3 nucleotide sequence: TGCAGTGCTTCCGGAGGGGACAGGGACGTTCAGCCCCAGCATTTT. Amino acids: CSASGGDRDVQPQHF.

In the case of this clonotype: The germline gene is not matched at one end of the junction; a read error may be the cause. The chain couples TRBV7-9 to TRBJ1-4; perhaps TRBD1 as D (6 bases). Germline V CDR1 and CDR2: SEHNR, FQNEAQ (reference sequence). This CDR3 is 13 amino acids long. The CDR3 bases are TGCGCCAGCAGCTACAGGGACAATGAAAAACTGTTTTTT. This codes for CASSYRDNEKLFF.

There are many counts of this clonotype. The CDR3 coding sequence is TGTGCCAGCAGAACACAGGGGGCGGCGGTTGGGACCCAGTACTTC. Translation gives CASRTQGAAVGTQYF. The rearrangement links TRBV2 to TRBJ2-5; 9 bases fit TRBD1. This CDR3 comprises 15 residues. V was clipped by 6 bases and J by 7 bases; unmatched bases: 12. The germline V gene encodes CDR1 SNHLY and CDR2 FYNNEI.